This TCR beta chain was documented in a study of cytomegalovirus exposure and HLA in healthy donors. Findings of the study overall: As a later analysis showed, a missense DCLRE1C variant was linked to trimming of TCR beta V- and J-genes. According to the study, approximately 150 TCR beta chains were cytomegalovirus-associated.

With respect to this clone: Its cognate antigen is unknown.

Amplification used 60 Vbeta primers and 13 Jbeta primers. Sequenced by immunoSEQ multiplex PCR; TCRdb stores in-frame clones only, minus some. The table shows 150,000 to 200,000 clones, with about 77% occurring only once. CDR3 size: 16 residues. Per germline, CDR1 KGHSH and CDR2 LQKENI. J lost 4 bases, V lost 8 bases, and 12 bases had no gene match. The chain joins TRBV18 to TRBJ1-2, with 11 bases that match TRBD1. The sequenced sample was PBMCs. The sequence derives from a woman aged 40 to 49 in good health and CMV-seropositive. The CDR3 DNA reads as TGTGCCAGCGTCGGGACAGGGGGTGCGGAAGTCTATGGCTACACCTTC. Protein product: CASVGTGGAEVYGYTF.